The subject of this entry is one T cell receptor beta chain. Antigen specificity is unknown. These data are taken from a study of cytomegalovirus exposure and HLA in healthy donors. Study-level points and caveats: Sequencing likely produced, as an artifact, a cluster of highly shared sequence variants. Relative to equally common others, HLA-associated TCR beta chains showed greater clonal expansion in a later analysis.

The CDR3 runs 12 residues. Germline V lookup: CDR1 MNHEY, CDR2 SVGAGI. V lost 5 bases, J lost 7 bases, and 5 bases stayed unmatched. Use of 60 Vbeta and 13 Jbeta primers characterized the PCR. TCRdb's copy holds only in-frame clones and misses some; the assay was immunoSEQ multiplex PCR. The sample lists over 200,000 clones, more than 75% seen once, with 1.3% in the top ten. The sequenced sample was PBMCs. The chain has TRBV6-5 and TRBJ2-7; 7 bases line up with TRBD1. This receptor was obtained from a human donor in good health. The CDR3 is CASSRQGDEQYF. CDR3 nucleotide sequence: TGTGCCAGCAGTAGACAGGGAGATGAGCAGTACTTC.